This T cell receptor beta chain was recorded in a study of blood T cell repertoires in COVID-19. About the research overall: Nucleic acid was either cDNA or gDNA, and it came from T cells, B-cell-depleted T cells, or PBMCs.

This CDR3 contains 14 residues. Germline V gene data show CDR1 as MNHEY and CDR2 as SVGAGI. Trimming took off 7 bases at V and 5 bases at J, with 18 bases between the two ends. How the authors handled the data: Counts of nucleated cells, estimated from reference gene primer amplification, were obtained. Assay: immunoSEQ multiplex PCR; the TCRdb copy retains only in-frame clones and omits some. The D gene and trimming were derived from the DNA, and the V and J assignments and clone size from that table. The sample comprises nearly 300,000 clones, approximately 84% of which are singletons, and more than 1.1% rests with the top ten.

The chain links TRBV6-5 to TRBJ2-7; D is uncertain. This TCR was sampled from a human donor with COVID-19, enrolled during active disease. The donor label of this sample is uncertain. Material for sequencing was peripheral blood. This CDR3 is CASTRLTGLDEQYF. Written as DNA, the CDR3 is TGTGCCAGCACTCGACTGACCGGCTTGGACGAGCAGTACTTC.